Presented here are 28 T cell receptor beta chains from one specimen sequenced in a study of shared clonotypes between healthy human individuals. Clones were read by immunoSEQ multiplex PCR, and TCRdb kept only the in-frame ones, dropping some. The sample records more than 1,200,000 clones, 98% being singletons. The specimen sequenced was naive CD4+ T cells sorted from blood. Noted subset: CD45RA+ positively selected. Every receptor here comes from a man aged 25 to 40 in good health.

This sequence joins TRBV6-6 and TRBJ1-2; D possibly corresponds to TRBD1 (6 bases). CDR1 and CDR2 from the germline V gene are MNHNY and SVGAGI (reference sequence). The CDR3 covers 15 residues. V was pared by 3 bases and J by 4 bases, with 15 bases between. The DNA of the CDR3 is TGTGCCAGCAGTTATCTTGGGGGCGTCGTCTATGGCTACACCTTC. As protein: CASSYLGGVVYGYTF.

The rearrangement uses TRBV5-1 and TRBJ2-7; 8 nucleotides agree with TRBD2. Germline V gene data show CDR1 as SGHRS and CDR2 as YFSETQ. J was trimmed by 2 bases and V by 0 bases; bases with no gene match: 4. The CDR3 sequence is 15 residues long. CDR3 in DNA: TGCGCCAGCAGCTTGGTCCTAGCGGGCCCCTACGAGCAGTACTTC. Protein product: CASSLVLAGPYEQYF. Variable domain in full (rest from reference TRBV5-1 and TRBJ2-7): KAGVTQTPRYLIKTRGQQVTLSCSPISGHRSVSWYQQTPGQGLQFLFEYFSETQRNKGNFPGRFSGRQFSNSRSEMNVSTLELGDSALYLCASSLVLAGPYEQYFGPGTRLTVT.

This rearrangement joins TRBV12-1 to TRBJ2-3. TRBV12-1 is noted as a pseudogene. This CDR3 has 20 amino acids. In DNA form, the CDR3 reads TGTGCCAGCAGTCGTGGGGGACCAGACGACCCCCCCGTCGGCACAGATACGCAGTATTTT. This sequence encodes CASSRGGPDDPPVGTDTQYF.

The chain combines TRBV6-5 with TRBJ1-3; D is unresolved. In germline, CDR1 is MNHEY, CDR2 SVGAGI. This CDR3 comprises 13 residues. Trimming stripped 6 bases from V and 3 bases from J, with 9 bases between. The CDR3 DNA is TGTGCCAGCAGGAAGGACGGTGGAAACACCATATATTTT. Residues: CASRKDGGNTIYF.

This sequence joins TRBV7-2 and TRBJ2-7, with 7 bases matching TRBD2. Germline V lookup: CDR1 SGHTA, CDR2 FQGNSA. Losses at the gene ends were 5 bases for V and 4 bases for J; bases not matched to a gene: 5. The CDR3 spans 13 residues. The CDR3 reads CASSPGGIYEQYF. DNA of the CDR3: TGTGCCAGCAGCCCCGGGGGGATATACGAGCAGTACTTC. Using reference TRBV7-2 and TRBJ2-7 for the parts outside the CDR3, the full variable domain is GAGVSQSPSNKVTEKGKDVELRCDPISGHTALYWYRQSLGQGLEFLIYFQGNSAPDKSGLPSDRFSAERTGGSVSTLTIQRTQQEDSAVYLCASSPGGIYEQYFGPGTRLTVT.

The rearrangement uses TRBV4-1 and TRBJ2-2; TRBD1 might be the D (6 bases). V gave up 1 base and J gave up 3 bases, with 12 bases separating them. From germline, CDR1 is MGHRA and CDR2 YSYEKL. The CDR3 is 16 amino acids. CDR3 sequence reads: CASSQGTQGYTGELFF. In DNA, the CDR3 is TGCGCCAGCAGCCAAGGCACCCAGGGGTACACCGGGGAGCTGTTTTTT.

This clone was seen only once. The V and J genes are TRBV2 and TRBJ2-7, with 8 positions matching TRBD2. Trimming cost V 7 bases and J 5 bases; bases outside gene matches: 7. The germline V gene encodes CDR1 SNHLY and CDR2 FYNNEI. This CDR3 comprises 13 residues. CDR3 sequence reads: CASTPSGRDEQYF. As DNA, the CDR3 is TGTGCCAGCACCCCAAGCGGGAGAGACGAGCAGTACTTC.

This chain links TRBV5-4 with TRBJ2-7; 10 positions match TRBD1. The V gene's germline CDR1 is SGHNT and CDR2 YYREEE (reference sequence). J was trimmed by 5 bases and V by 1 base; bases with no gene match: 3. The CDR3 spans 14 residues. CDR3 nucleotide sequence: TGTGCCAGCAGCTTGTCGGGACAGGGGAACGAGCAGTACTTC. Amino acid sequence: CASSLSGQGNEQYF.

V gene TRBV9 combines with J gene TRBJ2-5; D possibly corresponds to TRBD1 (6 bases). V was pared by 2 bases and J by 5 bases, with 13 bases between. This CDR3 has 14 amino acids. Germline CDR1 is SGDLS and CDR2 is YYNGEE. The CDR3 nucleotides are TGTGCCAGCAGCGTTCACCAGGGGTCGGAGACCCAGTACTTC. Translating gives CASSVHQGSETQYF.

The V call is TRBV7-2, the J call TRBJ2-3; 10 bases agree with TRBD2. The germline CDR1 and CDR2 sequences are SGHTA and FQGNSA. This CDR3 region has 16 residues. Germline trimming cut 10 bases from V and 1 base from J; bases unmatched to any gene: 11. Here the CDR3 reads CATATSGSWGTDTQYF. The CDR3 coding sequence is TGTGCCACCGCGACTAGCGGGTCCTGGGGCACAGATACGCAGTATTTT. The complete variable domain, with remaining parts taken from reference TRBV7-2 and TRBJ2-3, reads GAGVSQSPSNKVTEKGKDVELRCDPISGHTALYWYRQSLGQGLEFLIYFQGNSAPDKSGLPSDRFSAERTGGSVSTLTIQRTQQEDSAVYLCATATSGSWGTDTQYFGPGTRLTVL.

V and J are TRBV9 and TRBJ2-1; unclear D gene. The CDR3 runs to 13 residues. The V gene lost 0 bases and the J gene lost 4 bases, with 5 bases spanning the gap. Per the germline V gene, CDR1 is SGDLS and CDR2 is YYNGEE. The CDR3 DNA is TGTGCCAGCAGCGTAGTGGGTTACAATGAGCAGTTCTTC. It codes for CASSVVGYNEQFF.

A word on this clone: The sample holds other DNA sequences that translate to the same CDR3. The chain combines TRBV30 with TRBJ2-1; D is perhaps TRBD2 (5 bases). Germline loops: CDR1 GTSNPN, CDR2 SVGIG (reference sequence). V lost 0 bases, J lost 5 bases, and 11 bases lay in between. The CDR3 is 14 residues long. The CDR3 protein is CAWSVRLADNEQFF. Written as DNA, the CDR3 is TGTGCCTGGAGTGTACGTCTAGCCGACAATGAGCAGTTCTTC.

This chain joins TRBV6-1 and TRBJ2-1, with 7 bases fitting TRBD1. The germline gives CDR1 MNHNS, CDR2 SASEGT. V lost 3 bases and J lost 3; bases outside the gene matches: 5. CDR3 length: 15 residues. CDR3 DNA: TGTGCCAGCAGTGAGAGGGGGCTATTCTACAATGAGCAGTTCTTC. Amino acids: CASSERGLFYNEQFF.

This chain joins TRBV7-8 and TRBJ2-7; D call uncertain. V was shortened by 2 bases and J by 3 bases, with 11 bases between the two germline ends. The length of the CDR3 is 14 residues. Germline loops: CDR1 SGHVS, CDR2 FQNEAQ. The CDR3 spells CASSLLLRIYEQYF. DNA of the CDR3: TGTGCCAGCAGCTTACTTTTGCGGATCTACGAGCAGTACTTC.

This clone was counted once. CDR3 DNA: TGTGCCAGCAGTCTAGGGCCCTATGGCTACACCTTC. Its translation is CASSLGPYGYTF. V and J are TRBV6-6 and TRBJ1-2; D ambiguous. In germline, CDR1 is MNHNY, CDR2 SVGAGI (reference sequence). CDR3 size: 12 residues. V lost 5 bases and J 4 bases, leaving 8 bases between the germline ends.

Concerning this clone itself: The same CDR3 is also encoded by other DNA sequences in this sample. The gene calls are TRBV7-6 and TRBJ2-3; D not resolved. The germline V gene has CDR1 SGHVS and CDR2 FNYEAQ. V lost 1 base to trimming and J lost 3 bases, with 5 bases between them. CDR3 length: 13 amino acids. CDR3 DNA: TGTGCCAGCAGCTTAGGGGGTACAGATACGCAGTATTTT. Its translation is CASSLGGTDTQYF.

CDR3 nucleotides: TGTGCCAGCAGCTCACTACGGGACAGGGTGAACACCGGGGAGCTGTTTTTT. Translated, it gives CASSSLRDRVNTGELFF. The V and J genes are TRBV14 and TRBJ2-2, with 9 bases lining up with TRBD1. CDR1 and CDR2 (germline): SGHDN, FVKESK. V lost 5 bases, J lost 1 base, and 8 bases stayed unmatched. The CDR3 loop spans 17 amino acids.

The CDR3 sequence is CASSVLTAFNQPQHF. In DNA, the CDR3 is TGTGCCAGCAGTGTCCTTACAGCTTTCAATCAGCCCCAGCATTTT. This chain joins TRBV2 and TRBJ1-5; no clear D. Germline CDR1 reads SNHLY; CDR2 reads FYNNEI. This CDR3 contains 15 residues. Trimming cost V 4 bases and J 3 bases, with 13 bases left between them.

The chain has TRBV30 and TRBJ1-1; D ambiguous. CDR3 length: 14 residues. V dropped 1 base and J dropped 1 base, with 10 bases sitting between them. Germline V gene lookup returns CDR1 GTSNPN and CDR2 SVGIG (reference sequence). The CDR3 nucleotides read TGTGCCTGGAGTGAATTTCGGAAGAACACTGAAGCTTTCTTT. This sequence encodes CAWSEFRKNTEAFF. Full variable domain (rest looked up from reference TRBV30 and TRBJ1-1): SQTIHQWPATLVQPVGSPLSLECTVEGTSNPNLYWYRQAAGRGLQLLFYSVGIGQISSEVPQNLSASRPQDRQFILSSKKLLLSDSGFYLCAWSEFRKNTEAFFGQGTRLTVV.

This clone has just one count. The chain joins TRBV6-1 to TRBJ1-5, with D hard to call. The V gene lost 4 bases and the J gene lost 1 base, with 8 bases spanning the gap. CDR1 is MNHNS, CDR2 SASEGT, per germline. The length of the CDR3 is 14 residues. CDR3 amino acids: CASSGTLSNQPQHF. The CDR3 DNA reads as TGTGCCAGCAGTGGGACGCTAAGCAATCAGCCCCAGCATTTT.

The genes are TRBV23-1 and TRBJ1-2, with D perhaps matching TRBD1 (6 bases). TRBV23-1 counts as an open reading frame of uncertain function. The V gene lost 4 bases and the J gene lost 4 bases, with 25 bases spanning the gap. This CDR3 has 18 residues. The CDR3 region is CASSPLLGGGPSPYGYTF. The DNA for the CDR3 is TGCGCCAGCAGTCCCCTCCTCGGGGGGGGGCCGTCCCCCTATGGCTACACCTTC.

This chain uses TRBV7-8 with TRBJ2-3; D gene ambiguous. V was pared by 1 base and J by 2 bases, with 16 bases between. Germline CDR1 reads SGHVS; CDR2 reads FQNEAQ. The CDR3 has 17 amino acids. The CDR3 loop reads CASSLGTSYAITDTQYF. The CDR3 coding sequence is TGTGCCAGCAGCTTAGGAACGTCCTACGCAATCACAGATACGCAGTATTTT.

The chain couples TRBV5-1 to TRBJ2-3; D may be TRBD1 or TRBD2 (6 bases each). Per the germline V gene, CDR1 is SGHRS and CDR2 is YFSETQ. V dropped 7 bases and J dropped 4 bases, with 16 bases sitting between them. This CDR3 contains 14 residues. For the CDR3, the DNA is TGCGCCAGCCTAAGGGGGGACGGGGCAGATACGCAGTATTTT. It specifies CASLRGDGADTQYF.

The chain links TRBV7-3 to TRBJ2-2; D unresolved. V was pared by 2 bases and J by 6 bases, with 16 bases between. In germline, CDR1 is SGHTA, CDR2 FQGTGA. The CDR3 is 16 residues long. CDR3 bases: TGTGCCAGCAGCTTATTCGGTAGTCCTTCCGCCGGGGAGCTGTTTTTT. It specifies CASSLFGSPSAGELFF.

This rearrangement joins TRBV6-1 to TRBJ1-2, with 8 bases identical to TRBD1. In germline, CDR1 is MNHNS, CDR2 SASEGT. The CDR3 is 14 residues long. V trimming: 8 bases; J trimming: 8 bases; junction bases outside the gene matches: 13. CDR3 sequence reads: CASSGTLRGQGYTF. The CDR3 DNA follows: TGTGCCAGCTCCGGCACACTCAGGGGGCAAGGCTACACCTTC.

This chain joins TRBV5-5 and TRBJ2-7; 12 nucleotides line up with TRBD2. This CDR3 comprises 14 residues. Germline assignment: CDR1 SGHKS and CDR2 YYEKEE (reference sequence). The J segment lost 3 bases and the V segment lost 3 bases, leaving 1 base of the junction unmatched. The CDR3 DNA sequence: TGTGCCAGCAGCTCGGGACTAGCGGGCTACGAGCAGTACTTC. Its protein product is CASSSGLAGYEQYF.

The chain uses TRBV7-2 and TRBJ2-2; a weak D match, TRBD1 (5 bases). Per germline, CDR1 SGHTA and CDR2 FQGNSA. The CDR3 runs to 14 residues. Trimming pared 4 bases from V and 6 bases from J, leaving 12 bases between. The CDR3 here is CASSSVQTAGELFF. In DNA, the CDR3 is TGTGCCAGCAGCTCCGTACAGACAGCCGGGGAGCTGTTTTTT. Using reference TRBV7-2 and TRBJ2-2 for the parts outside the CDR3, the full variable domain is GAGVSQSPSNKVTEKGKDVELRCDPISGHTALYWYRQSLGQGLEFLIYFQGNSAPDKSGLPSDRFSAERTGGSVSTLTIQRTQQEDSAVYLCASSSVQTAGELFFGEGSRLTVL.

V gene TRBV30 combines with J gene TRBJ2-1; no clear D. Germline assignment: CDR1 GTSNPN and CDR2 SVGIG (reference sequence). The length of the CDR3 is 11 residues. V lost 0 bases, J lost 10 bases, and 7 bases lay in between. CDR3 residues: CAWSVSGEQFF. Written as DNA, the CDR3 is TGTGCCTGGAGTGTATCGGGCGAGCAGTTCTTC.